The rows below give T cell receptor beta chains drawn from one sample of a study of shared clonotypes between healthy human individuals. Measured with immunoSEQ multiplex PCR; TCRdb has only the in-frame clones, and not every one. The data hold around 550,000 clones, with around 95% observed a single time. The material sequenced was naive CD8+ T cells sorted from blood. These receptors came from a woman between 25 and 40 years old in good health. CDR3s include the opening cysteine and the closing phenylalanine or tryptophan. The order of the fields is V gene, J gene, clone size, D gene, CDR3 protein, CDR3 DNA. The D gene is left open where the match is weak. The size field is filled for only some rows; it gives once, few, many or a size class.

V: TRBV9
J: TRBJ2-2
size: -
D: TRBD1
CDR3: CASSFRDRGQGGGELFF
DNA: TGTGCCAGCAGCTTCCGGGACAGGGGGCAGGGCGGCGGGGAGCTGTTTTTT

V: TRBV15
J: TRBJ2-4
size: -
D: TRBD1
CDR3: CATSRIDPGQGTDIQYF
DNA: TGTGCCACCAGCAGGATCGATCCGGGACAGGGTACCGACATTCAGTACTTC

V: TRBV4-1
J: TRBJ2-5
size: -
D: -
CDR3: CASSQGKSETQYF
DNA: TGCGCCAGCAGCCAAGGGAAGTCAGAGACCCAGTACTTC

V: TRBV25-1
J: TRBJ1-1
size: -
D: -
CDR3: CASSATMENEAFF
DNA: TGTGCCAGCAGTGCTACAATGGAGAATGAAGCTTTCTTT

V: TRBV2
J: TRBJ2-7
size: -
D: -
CDR3: CASSNPETSYEQYF
DNA: TGTGCCAGCAGTAACCCTGAAACCTCCTACGAGCAGTACTTC

V: TRBV27
J: TRBJ2-1
size: -
D: -
CDR3: CASSSSGEQFF
DNA: TGTGCCAGCAGTTCATCGGGTGAGCAGTTCTTC

V: TRBV2
J: TRBJ1-4
size: -
D: -
CDR3: CASDRQEDEKLFF
DNA: TGTGCCAGCGATAGACAGGAGGATGAAAAACTGTTTTTT

V: TRBV13
J: TRBJ1-1
size: -
D: -
CDR3: CASSWGWGNTEAFF
DNA: TGTGCCAGCAGCTGGGGGTGGGGCAACACTGAAGCTTTCTTT

V: TRBV28
J: TRBJ2-5
size: -
D: TRBD2
CDR3: CASSLTGLAEGETQYF
DNA: TGTGCCAGCAGTTTAACGGGACTAGCGGAGGGGGAGACCCAGTACTTC

V: TRBV6-5
J: TRBJ2-5
size: -
D: TRBD2
CDR3: CASSYGLAGQQETQYF
DNA: TGTGCCAGCAGTTACGGACTAGCGGGACAACAAGAGACCCAGTACTTC

V: TRBV4-1
J: TRBJ2-7
size: -
D: TRBD1
CDR3: CASSPDSMTRQGMKQYF
DNA: TGCGCCAGCAGCCCCGACTCGATGACCAGACAGGGTATGAAGCAGTACTTC

V: TRBV7-9
J: TRBJ2-1
size: -
D: -
CDR3: CASSPAAQLGSYNEQFF
DNA: TGTGCCAGCAGCCCGGCCGCGCAGTTGGGGTCCTACAATGAGCAGTTCTTC

V: TRBV7-8
J: TRBJ2-5
size: -
D: -
CDR3: CASKGQGYKETQYF
DNA: TGTGCCAGCAAAGGTCAGGGCTATAAGGAGACCCAGTACTTC

V: TRBV27
J: TRBJ2-1
size: -
D: -
CDR3: CASSLSSGDSYNEQFF
DNA: TGTGCCAGCAGTTTATCTAGCGGCGACTCCTACAATGAGCAGTTCTTC

V: TRBV7-9
J: TRBJ1-3
size: few
D: -
CDR3: CASSLQEAGNTIYF
DNA: TGTGCCAGCAGCCTACAGGAGGCGGGAAACACCATATATTTT

V: TRBV27
J: TRBJ2-7
size: -
D: TRBD2
CDR3: CASSPNGGTSGYEQYF
DNA: TGTGCCAGCAGTCCCAACGGGGGGACCTCGGGGTACGAGCAGTACTTC

V: TRBV6-5
J: TRBJ1-4
size: -
D: -
CDR3: CASSPSGGEKLFF
DNA: TGTGCCAGCAGTCCCTCGGGGGGTGAAAAACTGTTTTTT

V: TRBV28
J: TRBJ2-7
size: few
D: -
CDR3: CASSLRGYSYEQYF
DNA: TGTGCCAGCAGTTTACGGGGTTACTCCTACGAGCAGTACTTC

V: TRBV23-1
J: TRBJ2-5
size: -
D: TRBD1
CDR3: CAGERGHRETQYF
DNA: TGCGCTGGGGAAAGGGGGCATCGAGAGACCCAGTACTTC

V: TRBV28
J: TRBJ1-4
size: -
D: -
CDR3: CASSLTPPWGDNFEKLFF
DNA: TGTGCCAGCAGCCTTACGCCTCCATGGGGGGACAACTTTGAAAAACTGTTTTTT

V: TRBV19
J: TRBJ1-1
size: -
D: -
CDR3: CASSMGPLVGNTEAFF
DNA: TGTGCCAGTAGTATGGGGCCCTTGGTCGGGAACACTGAAGCTTTCTTT

V: TRBV7-9
J: TRBJ2-7
size: -
D: TRBD1
CDR3: CASSLVGGTGLYEQYF
DNA: TGTGCCAGCAGCTTAGTTGGGGGGACAGGGCTCTACGAGCAGTACTTC

V: TRBV2
J: TRBJ2-2
size: few
D: -
CDR3: CASSAPGKNTGELFF
DNA: TGTGCCAGCAGTGCCCCGGGGAAAAACACCGGGGAGCTGTTTTTT

V: TRBV28
J: TRBJ2-7
size: -
D: TRBD1
CDR3: CASSLGTDSSYEQYF
DNA: TGTGCCAGCAGTCTCGGGACAGATAGCTCCTACGAGCAGTACTTC

V: TRBV6-5
J: TRBJ2-1
size: -
D: TRBD1
CDR3: CASMTGTGADNEQFF
DNA: TGTGCCAGCATGACCGGGACAGGCGCGGACAATGAGCAGTTCTTC

V: TRBV7-9
J: TRBJ2-1
size: -
D: -
CDR3: CASSFRGDEQFF
DNA: TGTGCCAGCAGCTTTCGCGGGGATGAGCAGTTCTTC

V: TRBV19
J: TRBJ2-2
size: once
D: TRBD2
CDR3: CASSFIGQRELTGELFF
DNA: TGTGCCAGTAGTTTTATTGGGCAGCGGGAGCTCACCGGGGAGCTGTTTTTT

V: TRBV6-1
J: TRBJ2-7
size: -
D: -
CDR3: CASSPGSSYEQYF
DNA: TGTGCCAGCAGCCCCGGGAGCTCCTACGAGCAGTACTTC

V: TRBV6-1
J: TRBJ2-7
size: -
D: TRBD2
CDR3: CASSEITSGRTYEQYF
DNA: TGTGCCAGCAGTGAGATCACTAGCGGGAGGACATACGAGCAGTACTTC

V: TRBV9
J: TRBJ1-1
size: -
D: -
CDR3: CASSVEHGNTEAFF
DNA: TGTGCCAGCAGCGTTGAACACGGAAACACTGAAGCTTTCTTT

V: TRBV30
J: TRBJ2-3
size: -
D: -
CDR3: CAWREGLAQYF
DNA: TGTGCCTGGAGGGAGGGTTTAGCGCAGTATTTT

V: TRBV5-8
J: TRBJ1-2
size: -
D: TRBD1
CDR3: CASSSRTGGDYGYTF
DNA: TGTGCCAGCAGCTCGCGGACAGGGGGTGACTATGGCTACACCTTC